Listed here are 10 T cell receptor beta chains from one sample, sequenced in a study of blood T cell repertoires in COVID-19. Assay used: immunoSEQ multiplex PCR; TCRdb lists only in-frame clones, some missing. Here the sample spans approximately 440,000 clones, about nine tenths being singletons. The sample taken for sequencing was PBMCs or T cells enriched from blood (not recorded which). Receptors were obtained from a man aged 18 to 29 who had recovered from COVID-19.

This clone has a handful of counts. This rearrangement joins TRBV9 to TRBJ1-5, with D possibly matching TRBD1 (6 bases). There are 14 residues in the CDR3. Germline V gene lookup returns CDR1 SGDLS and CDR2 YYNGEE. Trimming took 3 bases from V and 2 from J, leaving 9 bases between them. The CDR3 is CASSGGGGNQPQHF. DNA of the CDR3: TGTGCCAGCAGCGGAGGGGGTGGCAATCAGCCCCAGCATTTT.

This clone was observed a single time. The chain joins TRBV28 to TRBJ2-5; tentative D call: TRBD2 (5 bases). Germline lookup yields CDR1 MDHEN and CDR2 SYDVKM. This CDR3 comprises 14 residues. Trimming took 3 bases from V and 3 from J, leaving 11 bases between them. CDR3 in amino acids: CASSFSDFKETQYF. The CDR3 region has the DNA TGTGCCAGCAGTTTTTCGGACTTTAAAGAGACCCAGTACTTC.

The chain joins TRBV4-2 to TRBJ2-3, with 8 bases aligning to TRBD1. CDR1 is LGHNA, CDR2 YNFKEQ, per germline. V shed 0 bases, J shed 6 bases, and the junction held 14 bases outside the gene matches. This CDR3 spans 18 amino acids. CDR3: CASSQDSARAGGSDTQYF. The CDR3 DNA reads TGTGCCAGCAGCCAAGATTCTGCCCGGGCAGGGGGCTCGGATACGCAGTATTTT.

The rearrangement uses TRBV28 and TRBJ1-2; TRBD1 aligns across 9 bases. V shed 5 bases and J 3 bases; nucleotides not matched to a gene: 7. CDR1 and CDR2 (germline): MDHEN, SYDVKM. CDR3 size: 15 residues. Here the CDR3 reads CASSETGGADYGYTF. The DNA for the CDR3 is TGTGCCAGCAGTGAAACAGGGGGCGCAGACTATGGCTACACCTTC.

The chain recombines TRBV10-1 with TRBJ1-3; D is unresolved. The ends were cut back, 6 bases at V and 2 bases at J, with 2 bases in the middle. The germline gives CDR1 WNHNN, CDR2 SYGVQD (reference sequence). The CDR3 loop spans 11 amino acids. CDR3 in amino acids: CASSTGNTIYF. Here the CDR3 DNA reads TGCGCCAGCAGCACTGGAAACACCATATATTTT.

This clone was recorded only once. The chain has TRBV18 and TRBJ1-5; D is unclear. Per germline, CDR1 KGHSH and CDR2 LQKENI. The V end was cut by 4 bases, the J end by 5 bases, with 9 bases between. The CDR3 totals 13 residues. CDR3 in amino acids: CASSQFGYQPQHF. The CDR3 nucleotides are TGTGCCAGCTCACAATTCGGGTATCAGCCCCAGCATTTT.

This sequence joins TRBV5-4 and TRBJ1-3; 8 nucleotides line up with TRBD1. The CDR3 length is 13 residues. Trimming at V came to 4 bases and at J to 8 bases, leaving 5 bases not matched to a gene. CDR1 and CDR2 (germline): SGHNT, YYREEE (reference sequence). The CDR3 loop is CASSRDRLDTIYF. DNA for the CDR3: TGTGCCAGCAGCCGGGACAGGTTGGACACCATATATTTT.

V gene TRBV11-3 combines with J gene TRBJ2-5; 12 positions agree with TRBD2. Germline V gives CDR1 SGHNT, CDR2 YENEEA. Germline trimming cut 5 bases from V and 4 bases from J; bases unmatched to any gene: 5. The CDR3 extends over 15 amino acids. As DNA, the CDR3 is TGTGCCAGCAGCATCCGACTAGCGGGAGTAGAGACCCAGTACTTC. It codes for CASSIRLAGVETQYF.

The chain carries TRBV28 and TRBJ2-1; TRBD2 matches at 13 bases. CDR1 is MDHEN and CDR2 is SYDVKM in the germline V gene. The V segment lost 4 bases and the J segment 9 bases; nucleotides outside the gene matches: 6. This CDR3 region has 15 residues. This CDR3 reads CASSSPGLAGPEQFF. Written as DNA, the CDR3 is TGTGCCAGCAGTTCCCCGGGACTAGCGGGACCTGAGCAGTTCTTC.

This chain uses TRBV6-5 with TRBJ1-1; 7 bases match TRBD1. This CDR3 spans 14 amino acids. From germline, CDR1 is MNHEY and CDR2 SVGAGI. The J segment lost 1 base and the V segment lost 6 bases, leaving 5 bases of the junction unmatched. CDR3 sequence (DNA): TGTGCCAGCAGCTACGGACAGGAGAACACTGAAGCTTTCTTT. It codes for CASSYGQENTEAFF.